The 24 T cell receptor beta chains in this list originate from one sample, sequenced in a study of early T cells in non-severe SARS-CoV-2 infection (dated by TCRdb to the early 2020s). Libraries came from 5' RACE. These reads were obtained on a NextSeq 500. TCRdb reprocessing: public reads trimmed at Q25 with fastp, clones called with MiXCR, in-frame beta chains kept. Every entry covers one CDR3 protein and lists the most common genes and DNA from its rows. The sample includes some 77,000 distinct CDR3 sequences, with more than 10% observed a single time. The ten most abundant clones make up 1.1% of the sample. Sequenced sample: whole blood. Receptors originate from an adult who was a healthcare worker with PCR-confirmed SARS-CoV-2 infection or an uninfected control (not recorded which).

This clonotype has a count of ten or more. The rearrangement joins TRBV20-1 to TRBJ2-5; 7 bases match TRBD1. The germline V gene encodes CDR1 DFQATT and CDR2 SNEGSKA (reference sequence). Germline trimming cut 3 bases from V and 2 bases from J; bases unmatched to any gene: 6. The length of the CDR3 is 14 residues. The CDR3 nucleotides are TGCAGTGCTAGGATCTGGGACAGACAAGAGACCCAGTACTTC. Its translation is CSARIWDRQETQYF.

This clonotype was recorded a few times. As DNA, the CDR3 is TGTGCCAGCGGGGCCAGGTACTTCGGTTCACCCCTCCACTTT. It translates to CASGARYFGSPLHF. The chain recombines TRBV28 with TRBJ1-6, with D possibly matching TRBD1 (5 bases). V dropped 8 bases and J dropped 9 bases, with 17 bases sitting between them. The CDR3 extends over 14 amino acids. Germline CDR1 and CDR2: MDHEN and SYDVKM.

J is TRBJ2-1 and V is TRBV6-5, with D maybe TRBD1 (6 bases). V gave up 4 bases and J gave up 4 bases, with 11 bases separating them. CDR1 is MNHEY, CDR2 SVGAGI, per germline. The CDR3 sequence is 14 residues long. The CDR3 protein is CASSSWDKYNEQFF. The CDR3 DNA is TGTGCCAGCAGTTCTTGGGACAAATACAATGAGCAGTTCTTC.

This clonotype occurred many times. V usage is TRBV7-2 and J usage is TRBJ2-1; TRBD1 matches at 8 bases. This CDR3 is 15 amino acids long. The V gene's germline CDR1 is SGHTA and CDR2 FQGNSA. The ends lost 5 bases at V and 1 base at J; junction bases unmatched: 4. The CDR3 region is CASSVGQGSYNEQFF. CDR3 DNA: TGTGCCAGCAGCGTAGGACAGGGTTCCTACAATGAGCAGTTCTTC.

The rearrangement links TRBV7-9 to TRBJ1-6; D gene uncertain. The CDR3 extends over 14 amino acids. Germline V gene data show CDR1 as SEHNR and CDR2 as FQNEAQ (reference sequence). Trimming pared 6 bases from V and 7 bases from J, leaving 13 bases between. CDR3 region: CASSAALTNSPLHF. CDR3 nucleotides: TGTGCCAGCAGTGCCGCCCTGACGAATTCACCCCTCCACTTT.

The V and J genes are TRBV6-2 or TRBV6-3 and TRBJ2-1; no reliable D call. The CDR3 covers 12 residues. The V and J ends lost 2 bases and 10 bases respectively, with 9 bases between them. Looked up from germline, CDR1 is MNHEY and CDR2 is SVGEGT. The CDR3 spells CASSYGVREQFF. CDR3 nucleotides: TGTGCCAGCAGTTACGGGGTAAGGGAGCAGTTCTTC.

Many counts were recorded for this clonotype. The chain carries TRBV7-9 and TRBJ1-2, with D possibly being TRBD1 (6 bases). Germline V gene sequence: CDR1 SEHNR, CDR2 FQNEAQ (reference sequence). Trimming removed 11 bases from V and 8 bases from J, with 24 bases in between. This CDR3 is 14 amino acids long. CDR3 nucleotide sequence: TGTGCCTCCCACCCCCAGGCAGGGGTGGGCGGCTACACCTTC. Translation: CASHPQAGVGGYTF.

At least ten counts were recorded for this clonotype. V gene TRBV7-9 combines with J gene TRBJ2-7; D may be TRBD2 (6 bases). The germline V and J ends were trimmed by 0 bases and 3 bases, with 18 bases remaining between them. The CDR3 is 17 amino acids. CDR1 is SEHNR, CDR2 FQNEAQ, per germline (reference sequence). The CDR3 DNA reads as TGTGCCAGCAGCTTAGCGCGAAGTCCTAGCGATTTCTACGAGCAGTACTTC. This translates into CASSLARSPSDFYEQYF.

This chain links TRBV29-1 with TRBJ2-3; D is perhaps TRBD2 (6 bases). The CDR3 length is 12 residues. The ends were cut back, 3 bases at V and 5 bases at J, with 9 bases in the middle. CDR1 is SQVTM, CDR2 ANQGSEA, per germline. DNA of the CDR3: TGCAGCGTTGATTCAGCGGGAGATACGCAGTATTTT. Protein sequence: CSVDSAGDTQYF.

This rearrangement joins TRBV6-5 to TRBJ1-2; a weak D match, TRBD1 (5 bases). The ends were cut back, 6 bases at V and 0 bases at J, with 14 bases in the middle. Germline CDR1 is MNHEY and CDR2 is SVGAGI. This CDR3 is built from 15 residues. CDR3 in DNA: TGTGCCAGCAGGGGGATGGGGGAGACTAACTATGGCTACACCTTC. Its protein product is CASRGMGETNYGYTF.

A few counts support this clonotype. The chain carries TRBV29-1 and TRBJ2-4, with 7 bases identical to TRBD1. Per germline, CDR1 SQVTM and CDR2 ANQGSEA. V trimming: 5 bases; J trimming: 4 bases; junction bases outside the gene matches: 5. This CDR3 comprises 13 residues. This chain's CDR3 is CSVSDRFKNIQYF. In DNA, the CDR3 is TGCAGCGTTTCGGACAGGTTTAAAAACATTCAGTACTTC. Looking up the rest from reference TRBV29-1 and TRBJ2-4 gives the full variable domain: SAVISQKPSRDICQRGTSLTIQCQVDSQVTMMFWYRQQPGQSLTLIATANQGSEATYESGFVIDKFPISRPNLTFSTLTVSNMSPEDSSIYLCSVSDRFKNIQYFGAGTRLSVL.

The gene calls are TRBV5-1 and TRBJ1-5; D is possibly TRBD1 (5 bases). The V gene lost 1 base and the J gene lost 5 bases, with 16 bases spanning the gap. Germline V gene sequence: CDR1 SGHRS, CDR2 YFSETQ. The CDR3 is made up of 16 amino acids. The DNA of the CDR3 is TGCGCCAGCAGCTTGAGGGGCAGGGAGAAGGATCAGCCCCAGCATTTT. Its protein is CASSLRGREKDQPQHF.

V gene TRBV5-1 combines with J gene TRBJ2-1, with D perhaps being TRBD1 or TRBD2 (5 bases each). Germline lookup yields CDR1 SGHRS and CDR2 YFSETQ. The CDR3 loop spans 14 amino acids. V shed 4 bases and J shed 11 bases, with 19 bases lying between them. CDR3 sequence: CASSGTLGSDQQFF. The CDR3 region has the DNA TGCGCCAGCAGCGGGACGCTGGGCTCTGATCAGCAGTTCTTC.

This clonotype was counted ten times or more. The V gene is TRBV7-9, the J gene TRBJ2-5; the D is unclear. The CDR3 covers 13 residues. Germline V gives CDR1 SEHNR, CDR2 FQNEAQ (reference sequence). V was shortened by 4 bases and J by 1 base, with 7 bases between the two germline ends. CDR3 DNA sequence: TGTGCCAGCAGCTCTATTGGCCAAGAGACCCAGTACTTC. Translating gives CASSSIGQETQYF. Filled out from reference TRBV7-9 and TRBJ2-5, the complete variable domain reads DTGVSQNPRHKITKRGQNVTFRCDPISEHNRLYWYRQTLGQGPEFLTYFQNEAQLEKSRLLSDRFSAERPKGSFSTLEIQRTEQGDSAMYLCASSSIGQETQYFGPGTRLLVL.

This clonotype has more than one count but fewer than ten. The V call is TRBV5-4, the J call TRBJ2-6, with D hard to call. Trimming stripped 3 bases from V and 0 bases from J, with 16 bases between. This CDR3 has 18 residues. Germline lookup yields CDR1 SGHNT and CDR2 YYREEE (reference sequence). This CDR3 reads CASSWREQPLSGANVLTF. The CDR3 coding sequence is TGTGCCAGCAGCTGGCGTGAACAACCTCTCTCTGGGGCCAACGTCCTGACTTTC. Full variable domain (remainder filled in from reference TRBV5-4 and TRBJ2-6): ETGVTQSPTHLIKTRGQQVTLRCSSQSGHNTVSWYQQALGQGPQFIFQYYREEENGRGNFPPRFSGLQFPNYSSELNVNALELDDSALYLCASSWREQPLSGANVLTFGAGSRLTVL.

In regard to this clonotype: A much larger clone lies a single base off, so this may be a read error. It is likely a read error, because the conserved phenylalanine at the end of the CDR3 is missing. The CDR3 DNA reads TGTGCCAGCAGGATTGTTATGGGGGGCGATACGCAGTATTTG. Protein product: CASRIVMGGDTQYL. The chain is built from TRBV6-5 and TRBJ2-3; either TRBD1 or TRBD2 may fit D (6 bases each). In germline, CDR1 is MNHEY, CDR2 SVGAGI. V lost 6 bases and J lost 6, with 16 bases in between. The CDR3 has 14 residues.

V and J are TRBV12-3 or TRBV12-4 and TRBJ1-1, with D possibly TRBD1 on 5 matching bases. CDR3 length: 15 amino acids. Trimming stripped 7 bases from V and 3 bases from J, with 18 bases between. The CDR3 DNA reads TGTGCCAGCACAGATAAGGGGTTAAGGGACACTGAAGCTTTCTTT. It encodes CASTDKGLRDTEAFF.

The chain combines TRBV2 with TRBJ2-1; 7 bases are shared with TRBD2. Germline lookup yields CDR1 SNHLY and CDR2 FYNNEI. V lost 2 bases to trimming and J lost 4 bases; unmatched junction nucleotides: 5. This CDR3 is built from 15 residues. This CDR3 is CASSEQSGAYNEQFF. The CDR3, as DNA: TGTGCCAGCAGTGAACAAAGCGGGGCTTACAATGAGCAGTTCTTC.

This clonotype came up many times. Likely a read error: the CDR3 ends without its conserved phenylalanine or tryptophan. It is unclear where the CDR3 begins or ends on the DNA, so no DNA is shown, and the CDR3 is as TCRdb lists it. The chain employs TRBV13 and TRBJ2-5. The V gene's germline CDR1 is PRHDT and CDR2 FYEKMQ (reference sequence). The CDR3 adds up to 10 amino acids, both ends counted. The CDR3 here is CASSLSIRGS.

This clonotype was counted many times. The rearrangement uses TRBV12-3 or TRBV12-4 and TRBJ2-3; no definite D call. The V end lost 3 bases, the J end lost 1 base, and 14 bases lay between the germline ends. The CDR3 runs to 16 residues. The chain's CDR3 is CASSFVSLVRTDTQYF. The CDR3 region has the DNA TGTGCCAGCAGTTTTGTTAGCTTAGTACGCACAGATACGCAGTATTTT.

V usage is TRBV29-1 and J usage is TRBJ2-1; D gene ambiguous. CDR1 SQVTM and CDR2 ANQGSEA come from the germline V gene. V was shortened by 5 bases and J by 8 bases, with 10 bases between the two germline ends. CDR3 length equals 11 residues. CDR3 sequence reads: CSVQAGDEQFF. CDR3 DNA: TGCAGCGTTCAAGCTGGGGATGAGCAGTTCTTC.

This clonotype was seen only once. A read error may account for a junction end that differs from germline. This chain joins TRBV10-1 and TRBJ2-2; D ambiguous. CDR3 length equals 16 residues. Germline V gene sequence: CDR1 WNHNN, CDR2 SYGVQD (reference sequence). In nucleotides, the CDR3 is TGCGCCAGCAGGGAGTCGCCGGGCATCTACACCGGGGAGCTGTTTTTT. Its protein is CASRESPGIYTGELFF.

V gene TRBV5-5 combines with J gene TRBJ2-3; no firm D call. The V end was cut by 1 base, the J end by 0 bases, with 18 bases between. The CDR3 length is 18 residues. The germline gives CDR1 SGHKS, CDR2 YYEKEE (reference sequence). DNA for the CDR3: TGTGCCAGCAGCTTGTTCGTACTCAGCGAGATAAGCACAGATACGCAGTATTTT. It specifies CASSLFVLSEISTDTQYF.

The chain is built from TRBV5-4 and TRBJ2-1, with D perhaps matching TRBD2 (6 bases). Trimming pared 4 bases from V and 7 bases from J, leaving 18 bases between. In germline, CDR1 is SGHNT, CDR2 YYREEE (reference sequence). The CDR3 totals 15 residues. The DNA for the CDR3 is TGTGCCAGCAGCAAAGGGACTTTCGTTGGGAATGAGCAGTTCTTC. This sequence encodes CASSKGTFVGNEQFF.